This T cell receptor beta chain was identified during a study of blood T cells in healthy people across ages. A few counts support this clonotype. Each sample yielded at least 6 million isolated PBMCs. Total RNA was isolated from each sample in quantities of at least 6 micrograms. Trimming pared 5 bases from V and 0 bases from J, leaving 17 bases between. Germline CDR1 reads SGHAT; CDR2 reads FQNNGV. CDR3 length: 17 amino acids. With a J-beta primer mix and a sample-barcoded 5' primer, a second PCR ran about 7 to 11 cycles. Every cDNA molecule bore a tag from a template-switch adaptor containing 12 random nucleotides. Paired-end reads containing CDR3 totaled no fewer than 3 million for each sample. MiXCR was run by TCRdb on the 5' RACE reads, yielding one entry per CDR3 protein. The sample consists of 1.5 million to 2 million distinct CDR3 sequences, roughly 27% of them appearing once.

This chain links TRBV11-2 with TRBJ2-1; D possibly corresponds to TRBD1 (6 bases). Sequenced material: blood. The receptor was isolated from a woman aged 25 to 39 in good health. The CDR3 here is CASSLERGRSSYNEQFF. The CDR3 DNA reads TGTGCCAGCAGCCTCGAAAGGGGGAGAAGCTCCTACAATGAGCAGTTCTTC.